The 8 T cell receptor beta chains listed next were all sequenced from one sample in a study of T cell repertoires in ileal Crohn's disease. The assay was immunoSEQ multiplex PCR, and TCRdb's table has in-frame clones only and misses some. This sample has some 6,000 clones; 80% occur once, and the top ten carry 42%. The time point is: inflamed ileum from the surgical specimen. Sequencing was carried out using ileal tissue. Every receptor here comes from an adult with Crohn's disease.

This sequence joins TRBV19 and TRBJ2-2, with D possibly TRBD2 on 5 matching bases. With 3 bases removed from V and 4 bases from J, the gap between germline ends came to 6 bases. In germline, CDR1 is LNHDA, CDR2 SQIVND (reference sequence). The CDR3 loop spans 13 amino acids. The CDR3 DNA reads TGTGCCAGTAGTATCGCGGGCACCGGGGAGCTGTTTTTT. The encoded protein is CASSIAGTGELFF.

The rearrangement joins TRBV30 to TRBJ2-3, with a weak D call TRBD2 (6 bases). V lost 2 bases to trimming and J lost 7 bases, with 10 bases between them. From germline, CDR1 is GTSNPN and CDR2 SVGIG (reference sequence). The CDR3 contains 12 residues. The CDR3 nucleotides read TGTGCCTGGAGTAAGACTAGAAATACGCAGTATTTT. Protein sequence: CAWSKTRNTQYF.

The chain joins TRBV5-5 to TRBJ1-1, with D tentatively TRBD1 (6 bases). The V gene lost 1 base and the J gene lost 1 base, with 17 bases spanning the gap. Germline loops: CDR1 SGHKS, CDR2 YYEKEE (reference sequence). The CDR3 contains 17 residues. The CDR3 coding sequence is TGTGCCAGCAGCTTGCGATACGGACAGCTATCGAACACTGAAGCTTTCTTT. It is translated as CASSLRYGQLSNTEAFF.

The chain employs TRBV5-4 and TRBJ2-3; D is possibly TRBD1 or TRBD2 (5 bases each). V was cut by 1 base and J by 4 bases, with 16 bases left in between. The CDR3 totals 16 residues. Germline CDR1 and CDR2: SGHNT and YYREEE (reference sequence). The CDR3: CASSLLMGPRADTQYF. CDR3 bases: TGTGCCAGCAGCTTGTTGATGGGACCTAGAGCAGATACGCAGTATTTT.

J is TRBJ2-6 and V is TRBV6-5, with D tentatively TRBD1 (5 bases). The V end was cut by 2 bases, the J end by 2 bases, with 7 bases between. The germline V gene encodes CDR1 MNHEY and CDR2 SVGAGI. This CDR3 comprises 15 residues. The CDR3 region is CASSYAGTGANVLTF. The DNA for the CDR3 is TGTGCCAGCAGTTACGCAGGGACTGGGGCCAACGTCCTGACTTTC.

CDR3: CASSPDSVNQPQHF. The CDR3 DNA reads TGTGCCAGCAGCCCGGACAGCGTCAATCAGCCCCAGCATTTT. The chain joins TRBV7-6 to TRBJ1-5; possibly TRBD1 for D (6 bases). The CDR3 loop spans 14 amino acids. V was clipped by 5 bases and J by 3 bases, with 11 bases between them. Germline CDR1 and CDR2: SGHVS and FNYEAQ.

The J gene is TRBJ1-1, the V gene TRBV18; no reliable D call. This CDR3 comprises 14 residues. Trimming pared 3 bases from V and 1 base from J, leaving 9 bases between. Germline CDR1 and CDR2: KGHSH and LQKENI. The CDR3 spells CASSPPQRNTEAFF. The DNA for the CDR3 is TGTGCCAGCTCACCCCCACAGAGGAACACTGAAGCTTTCTTT.

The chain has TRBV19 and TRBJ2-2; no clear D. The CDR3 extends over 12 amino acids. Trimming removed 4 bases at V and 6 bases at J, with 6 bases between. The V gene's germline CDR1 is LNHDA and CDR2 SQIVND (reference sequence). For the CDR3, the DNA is TGTGCCAGTAGTAAAAGGGCCGGGGAGCTGTTTTTT. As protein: CASSKRAGELFF. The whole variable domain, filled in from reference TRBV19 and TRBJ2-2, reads DGGITQSPKYLFRKEGQNVTLSCEQNLNHDAMYWYRQDPGQGLRLIYYSQIVNDFQKGDIAEGYSVSREKKESFPLTVTSAQKNPTAFYLCASSKRAGELFFGEGSRLTVL.